The present T cell receptor beta chain was sequenced within a study of blood T cell repertoires in COVID-19. Study context: Acute and convalescent COVID-19 specimens originated in the United States, Italy and Spain. PBMCs, B-cell-depleted T cells, or T cells were the source of the cDNA or gDNA that made up the material.

Trimming took off 2 bases at V and 8 bases at J, with 6 bases between the two ends. The CDR3 extends over 12 amino acids. Looked up from germline, CDR1 is SEHNR and CDR2 is FQNEAQ (reference sequence). In the authors' workflow: The assay estimated nucleated cells by amplifying reference gene primers. The table came from immunoSEQ multiplex PCR; TCRdb's copy has only in-frame clones and leaves some out. D and trimming were read from the DNA, whereas the V and J calls and clone size are those reported in that table. The sample includes about 200,000 clones, roughly 90% seen only once; the top ten take 0.6% to 0.9%.

This chain links TRBV7-9 with TRBJ1-4; D possibly corresponds to TRBD1 (6 bases). Sequenced: peripheral blood. This receptor was obtained from a woman in her 70s with acute or convalescent COVID-19. CDR3 region: CASSLQGEKLFF. CDR3 DNA sequence: TGTGCCAGCAGCTTACAGGGGGAAAAACTGTTTTTT.